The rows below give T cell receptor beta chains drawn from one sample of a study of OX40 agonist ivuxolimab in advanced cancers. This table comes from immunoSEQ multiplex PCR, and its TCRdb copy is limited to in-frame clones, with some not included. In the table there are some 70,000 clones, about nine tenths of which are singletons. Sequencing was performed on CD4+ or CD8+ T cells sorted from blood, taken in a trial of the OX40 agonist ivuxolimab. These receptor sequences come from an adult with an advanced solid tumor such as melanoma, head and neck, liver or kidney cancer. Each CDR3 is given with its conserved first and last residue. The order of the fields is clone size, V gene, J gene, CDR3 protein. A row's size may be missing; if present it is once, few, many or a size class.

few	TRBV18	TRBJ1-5	CASSPGEDQPQHF
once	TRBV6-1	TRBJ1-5	CASTWGQIGNQPQHF
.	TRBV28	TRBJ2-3	CASSIFSGGASSTDTQYF
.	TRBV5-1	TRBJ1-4	CASSLVGAAYEKLFF
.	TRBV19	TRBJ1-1	CASSLGRDTEAFF
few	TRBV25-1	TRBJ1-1	CASSRTPGLAFF
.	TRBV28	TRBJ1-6	CASSFSTGQGLNSPLHF
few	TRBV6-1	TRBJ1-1	CASSVHNTEAFF
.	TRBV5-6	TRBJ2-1	CASSPTRTRDEQFF
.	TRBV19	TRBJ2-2	CASSIATSITGELFF
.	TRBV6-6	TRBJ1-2	CASSYRTGWGGYTF
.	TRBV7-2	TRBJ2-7	CASSSGTGVFYEQYF
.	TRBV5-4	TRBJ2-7	CASSPDRGEQYF
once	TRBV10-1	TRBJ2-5	CASSDLETQYF
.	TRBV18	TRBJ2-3	CASSPPSSRDTQYF